This section outlines one T cell receptor (beta chain) sequence together with its context. These data originate in a study of blood T cells in healthy people across ages. Germline V lookup: CDR1 ENHRY, CDR2 SYGVKD. Deletions cut 6 bases from V and 8 bases from J, with 14 bases between. This CDR3 has 13 residues. Next came a second PCR, run for about 6 to 11 cycles, which used a sample-barcoded 5' primer along with a J-beta primer mix. A single record per CDR3 protein comes from TCRdb applying MiXCR to the 5' RACE reads. The sample holds about 930,000 distinct CDR3 sequences, roughly 28% seen once. These data were likewise used in another study, on T cells of mothers and their children.

Sample: blood. This clonotype was sampled from a woman aged 35 to 49 in good health. J is TRBJ2-1 and V is TRBV10-3, with D perhaps TRBD1 (5 bases). This CDR3 reads CAIRAQGRDEQFF. For the CDR3, the DNA is TGTGCCATCAGAGCCCAGGGTCGTGATGAGCAGTTCTTC.